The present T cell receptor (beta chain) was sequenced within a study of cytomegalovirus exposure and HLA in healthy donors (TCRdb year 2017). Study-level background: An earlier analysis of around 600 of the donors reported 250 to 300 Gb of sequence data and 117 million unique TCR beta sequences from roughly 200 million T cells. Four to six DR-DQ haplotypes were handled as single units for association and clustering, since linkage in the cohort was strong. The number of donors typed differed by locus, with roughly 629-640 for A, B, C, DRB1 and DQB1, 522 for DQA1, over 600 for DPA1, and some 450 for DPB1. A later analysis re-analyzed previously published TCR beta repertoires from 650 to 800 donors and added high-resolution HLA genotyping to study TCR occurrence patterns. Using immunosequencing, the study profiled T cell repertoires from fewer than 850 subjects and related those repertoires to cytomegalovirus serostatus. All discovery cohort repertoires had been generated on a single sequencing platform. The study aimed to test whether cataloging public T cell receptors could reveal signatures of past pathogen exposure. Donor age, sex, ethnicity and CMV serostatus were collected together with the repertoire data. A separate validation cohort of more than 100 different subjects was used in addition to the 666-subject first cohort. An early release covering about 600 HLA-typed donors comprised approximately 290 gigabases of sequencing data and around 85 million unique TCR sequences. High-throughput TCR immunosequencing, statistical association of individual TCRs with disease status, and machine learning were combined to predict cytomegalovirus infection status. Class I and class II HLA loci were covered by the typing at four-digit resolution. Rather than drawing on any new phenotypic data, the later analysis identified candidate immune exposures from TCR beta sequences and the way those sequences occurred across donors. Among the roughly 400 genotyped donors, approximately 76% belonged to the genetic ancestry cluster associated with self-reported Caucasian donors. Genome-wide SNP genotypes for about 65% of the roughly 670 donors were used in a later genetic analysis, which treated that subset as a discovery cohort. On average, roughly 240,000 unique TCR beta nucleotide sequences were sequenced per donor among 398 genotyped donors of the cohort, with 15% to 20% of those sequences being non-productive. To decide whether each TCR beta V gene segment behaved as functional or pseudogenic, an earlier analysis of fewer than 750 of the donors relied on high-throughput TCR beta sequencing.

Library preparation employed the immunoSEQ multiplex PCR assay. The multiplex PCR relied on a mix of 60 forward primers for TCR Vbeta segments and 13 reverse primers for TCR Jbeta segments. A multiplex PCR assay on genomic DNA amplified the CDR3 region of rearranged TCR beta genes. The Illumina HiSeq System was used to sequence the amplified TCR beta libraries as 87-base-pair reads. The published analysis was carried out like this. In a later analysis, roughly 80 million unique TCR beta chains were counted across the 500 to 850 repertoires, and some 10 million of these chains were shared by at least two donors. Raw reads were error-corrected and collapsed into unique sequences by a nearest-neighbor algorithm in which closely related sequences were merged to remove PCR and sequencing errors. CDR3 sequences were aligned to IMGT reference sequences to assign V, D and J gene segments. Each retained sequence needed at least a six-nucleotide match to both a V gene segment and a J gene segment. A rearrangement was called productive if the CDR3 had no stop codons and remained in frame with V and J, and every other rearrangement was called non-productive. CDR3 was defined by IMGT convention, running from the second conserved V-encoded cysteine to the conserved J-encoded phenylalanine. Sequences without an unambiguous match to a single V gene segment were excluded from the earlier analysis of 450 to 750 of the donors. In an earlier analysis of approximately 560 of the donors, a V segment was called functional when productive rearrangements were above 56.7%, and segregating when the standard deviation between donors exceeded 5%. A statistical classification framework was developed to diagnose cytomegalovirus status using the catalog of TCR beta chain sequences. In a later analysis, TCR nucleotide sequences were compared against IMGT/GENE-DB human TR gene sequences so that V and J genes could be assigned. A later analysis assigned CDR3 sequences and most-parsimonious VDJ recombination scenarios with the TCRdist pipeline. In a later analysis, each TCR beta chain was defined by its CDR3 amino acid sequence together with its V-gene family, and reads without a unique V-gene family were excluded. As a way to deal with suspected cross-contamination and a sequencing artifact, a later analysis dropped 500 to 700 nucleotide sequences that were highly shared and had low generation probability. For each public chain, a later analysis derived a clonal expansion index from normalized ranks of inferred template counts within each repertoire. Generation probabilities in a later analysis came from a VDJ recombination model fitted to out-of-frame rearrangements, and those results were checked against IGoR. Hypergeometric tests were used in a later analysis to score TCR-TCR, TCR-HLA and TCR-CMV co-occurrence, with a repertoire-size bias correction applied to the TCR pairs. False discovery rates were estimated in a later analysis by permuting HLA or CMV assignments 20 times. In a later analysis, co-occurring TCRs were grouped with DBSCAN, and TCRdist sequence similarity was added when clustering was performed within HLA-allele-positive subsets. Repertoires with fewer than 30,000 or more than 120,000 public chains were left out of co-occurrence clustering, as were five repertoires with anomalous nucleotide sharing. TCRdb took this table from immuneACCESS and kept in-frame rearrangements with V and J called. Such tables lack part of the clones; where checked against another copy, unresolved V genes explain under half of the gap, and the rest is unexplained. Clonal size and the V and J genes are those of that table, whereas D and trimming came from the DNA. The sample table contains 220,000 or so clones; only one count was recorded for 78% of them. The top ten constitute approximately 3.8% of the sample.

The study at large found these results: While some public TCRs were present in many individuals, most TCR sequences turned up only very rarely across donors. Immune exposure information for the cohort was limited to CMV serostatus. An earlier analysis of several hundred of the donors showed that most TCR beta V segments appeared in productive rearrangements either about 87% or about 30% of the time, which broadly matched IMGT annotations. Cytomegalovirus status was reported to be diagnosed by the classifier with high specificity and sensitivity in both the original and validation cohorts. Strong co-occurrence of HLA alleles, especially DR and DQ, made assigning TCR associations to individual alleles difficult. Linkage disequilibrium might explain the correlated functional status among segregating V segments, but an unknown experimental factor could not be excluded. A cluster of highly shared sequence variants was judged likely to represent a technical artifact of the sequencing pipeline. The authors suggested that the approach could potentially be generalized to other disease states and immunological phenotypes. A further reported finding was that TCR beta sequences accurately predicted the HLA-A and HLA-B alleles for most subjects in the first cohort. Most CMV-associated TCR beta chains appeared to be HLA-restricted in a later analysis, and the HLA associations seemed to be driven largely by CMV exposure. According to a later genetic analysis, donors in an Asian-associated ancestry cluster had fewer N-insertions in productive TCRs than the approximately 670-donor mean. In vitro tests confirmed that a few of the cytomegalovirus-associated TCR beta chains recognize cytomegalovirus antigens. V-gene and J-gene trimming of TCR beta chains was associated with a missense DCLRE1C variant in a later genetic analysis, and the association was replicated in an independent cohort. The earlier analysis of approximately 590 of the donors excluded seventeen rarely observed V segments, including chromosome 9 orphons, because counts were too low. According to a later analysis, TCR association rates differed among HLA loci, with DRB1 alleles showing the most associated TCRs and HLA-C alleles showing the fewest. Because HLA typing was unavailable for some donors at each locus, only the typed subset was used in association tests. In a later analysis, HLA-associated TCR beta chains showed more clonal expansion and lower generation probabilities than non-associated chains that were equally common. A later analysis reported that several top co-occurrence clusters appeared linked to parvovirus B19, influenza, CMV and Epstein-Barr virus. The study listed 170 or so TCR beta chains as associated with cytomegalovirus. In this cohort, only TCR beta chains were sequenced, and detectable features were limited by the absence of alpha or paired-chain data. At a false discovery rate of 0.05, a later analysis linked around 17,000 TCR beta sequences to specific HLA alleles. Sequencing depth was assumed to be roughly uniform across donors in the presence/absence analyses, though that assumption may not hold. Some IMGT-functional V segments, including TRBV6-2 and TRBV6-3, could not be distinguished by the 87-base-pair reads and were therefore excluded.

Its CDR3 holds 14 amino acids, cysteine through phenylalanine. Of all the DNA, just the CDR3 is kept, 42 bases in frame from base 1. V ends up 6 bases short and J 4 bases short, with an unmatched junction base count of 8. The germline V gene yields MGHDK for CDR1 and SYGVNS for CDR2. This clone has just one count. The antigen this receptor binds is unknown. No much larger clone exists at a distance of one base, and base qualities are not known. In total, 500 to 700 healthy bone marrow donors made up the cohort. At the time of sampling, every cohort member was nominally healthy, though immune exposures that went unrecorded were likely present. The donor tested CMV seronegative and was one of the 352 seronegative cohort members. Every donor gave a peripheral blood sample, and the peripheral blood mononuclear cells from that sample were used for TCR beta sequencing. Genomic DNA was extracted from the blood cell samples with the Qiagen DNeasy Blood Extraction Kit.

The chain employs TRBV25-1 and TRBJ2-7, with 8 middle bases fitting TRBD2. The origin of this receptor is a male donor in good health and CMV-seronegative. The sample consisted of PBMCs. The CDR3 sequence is CASRGAGELYEQYF. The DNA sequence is TGTGCCAGCAGGGGAGCGGGAGAGCTTTACGAGCAGTACTTC.